Listed below are T cell receptor beta chains from one sample, sequenced in a study of T cell responses to AZD1222 COVID-19 vaccine. Produced via immunoSEQ multiplex PCR; TCRdb's table is partial and in-frame only. This table has tens of thousands of clones, around 89% appearing once. The sequences come from peripheral blood, collected on day 0 of AZD1222 vaccination. These TCRs come from an adult in good health. CDR3s include the opening cysteine and the closing phenylalanine or tryptophan. Each record gives: CDR3 length, V gene, D gene, J gene, clone size, CDR3 protein, CDR3 DNA. A D gene is named only where the DNA matches it firmly. Not all rows give a size; the values are once, few, many and, for expanded clones, a class.

cdr3_length: 14
v_call: TRBV19
d_call: -
j_call: TRBJ1-6
clone_size: few
cdr3_aa: CASSPRVGRSPLHF
cdr3_nt: TGTGCCAGTAGTCCTCGAGTCGGCCGATCACCCCTCCACTTT

cdr3_length: 11
v_call: TRBV28
d_call: -
j_call: TRBJ1-4
clone_size: -
cdr3_aa: CASKDGEKLFF
cdr3_nt: TGTGCCAGCAAAGACGGTGAAAAACTGTTTTTT

cdr3_length: 15
v_call: TRBV7-8
d_call: -
j_call: TRBJ1-2
clone_size: -
cdr3_aa: CASSLEPRYSLGYTF
cdr3_nt: TGTGCCAGCAGCTTAGAACCTCGGTATTCTCTCGGCTACACCTTC

cdr3_length: 14
v_call: TRBV5-1
d_call: -
j_call: TRBJ2-2
clone_size: -
cdr3_aa: CASSLGLGIGELFF
cdr3_nt: TGCGCCAGCAGCTTGGGTCTGGGAATCGGGGAGCTGTTTTTT

cdr3_length: 14
v_call: TRBV5-4
d_call: TRBD1
j_call: TRBJ2-1
clone_size: -
cdr3_aa: CASSLTGAYNEQFF
cdr3_nt: TGTGCCAGCAGCCTTACAGGGGCCTACAATGAGCAGTTCTTC

cdr3_length: 11
v_call: TRBV5-1
d_call: -
j_call: TRBJ2-5
clone_size: -
cdr3_aa: CASSTGETQYF
cdr3_nt: TGCGCCAGCAGCACTGGGGAGACCCAGTACTTC

cdr3_length: 15
v_call: TRBV7-3
d_call: TRBD2
j_call: TRBJ2-1
clone_size: -
cdr3_aa: CASSFRREGPGEQFF
cdr3_nt: TGTGCCAGCAGCTTCCGGCGGGAGGGCCCCGGTGAGCAGTTCTTC

cdr3_length: 12
v_call: TRBV27
d_call: -
j_call: TRBJ2-7
clone_size: -
cdr3_aa: CASSLAGYEQYF
cdr3_nt: TGTGCCAGCAGTTTAGCCGGCTACGAGCAGTACTTC

cdr3_length: 14
v_call: TRBV3-1/TRBV3-2
d_call: -
j_call: TRBJ2-5
clone_size: -
cdr3_aa: CASSHDPNRETQYF
cdr3_nt: TGTGCCAGCAGCCATGACCCGAACCGGGAGACCCAGTACTTC

cdr3_length: 12
v_call: TRBV23-1
d_call: -
j_call: TRBJ2-1
clone_size: -
cdr3_aa: CASSQGNDEQFF
cdr3_nt: TGCGCCAGCAGTCAAGGTAACGATGAGCAGTTCTTC

cdr3_length: 12
v_call: TRBV7-8
d_call: -
j_call: TRBJ1-3
clone_size: -
cdr3_aa: CASSLLGNTIYF
cdr3_nt: TGTGCCAGCAGCTTACTAGGAAACACCATATATTTT

cdr3_length: 14
v_call: TRBV19
d_call: -
j_call: TRBJ2-5
clone_size: -
cdr3_aa: CASSIQGLGETQYF
cdr3_nt: TGTGCCAGTAGTATCCAGGGACTGGGTGAGACCCAGTACTTC

cdr3_length: 15
v_call: TRBV2
d_call: -
j_call: TRBJ2-2
clone_size: -
cdr3_aa: CASSDRLVNTGELFF
cdr3_nt: TGTGCCAGCAGTGACAGGCTCGTGAACACCGGGGAGCTGTTTTTT

cdr3_length: 14
v_call: TRBV2
d_call: TRBD1
j_call: TRBJ1-6
clone_size: -
cdr3_aa: CASSVQGAGSPLHF
cdr3_nt: TGTGCCAGCAGTGTCCAGGGGGCTGGTTCACCCCTCCACTTT

cdr3_length: 13
v_call: TRBV19
d_call: -
j_call: TRBJ1-5
clone_size: -
cdr3_aa: CASSMIGGTYQHF
cdr3_nt: TGTGCCAGTAGTATGATTGGGGGGACCTACCAGCATTTT

cdr3_length: 14
v_call: TRBV28
d_call: -
j_call: TRBJ1-1
clone_size: -
cdr3_aa: CASSLVSATLGAFF
cdr3_nt: TGTGCCAGCAGTTTAGTGTCAGCCACGCTGGGGGCTTTCTTT

cdr3_length: 14
v_call: TRBV7-2
d_call: -
j_call: TRBJ1-1
clone_size: once
cdr3_aa: CASSLVPGITEAFF
cdr3_nt: TGTGCCAGCAGCTTAGTCCCAGGCATCACTGAAGCTTTCTTT

cdr3_length: 16
v_call: TRBV6-1
d_call: -
j_call: TRBJ1-5
clone_size: -
cdr3_aa: CASSEGSNAGDQPQHF
cdr3_nt: TGTGCCAGCAGTGAAGGGAGCAACGCAGGGGATCAGCCCCAGCATTTT

cdr3_length: 15
v_call: TRBV3-1/TRBV3-2
d_call: -
j_call: TRBJ1-2
clone_size: -
cdr3_aa: CATRDPTSSNYGYTF
cdr3_nt: TGTGCCACCCGGGACCCTACCTCCTCTAACTATGGCTACACCTTC

cdr3_length: 17
v_call: TRBV18
d_call: TRBD1
j_call: TRBJ1-5
clone_size: -
cdr3_aa: CASSRQGAAGSNQPQHF
cdr3_nt: TGTGCCAGCTCCCGCCAGGGGGCTGCGGGGAGCAATCAGCCCCAGCATTTT

cdr3_length: 13
v_call: TRBV18
d_call: -
j_call: TRBJ1-1
clone_size: -
cdr3_aa: CASSPGLNTEAFF
cdr3_nt: TGTGCCAGCTCACCTGGTCTGAACACTGAAGCTTTCTTT

cdr3_length: 15
v_call: TRBV19
d_call: TRBD1
j_call: TRBJ1-5
clone_size: -
cdr3_aa: CASSNNRGQDQPQHF
cdr3_nt: TGTGCCAGTAGTAATAACAGGGGGCAGGATCAGCCCCAGCATTTT

cdr3_length: 13
v_call: TRBV27
d_call: TRBD1
j_call: TRBJ1-1
clone_size: -
cdr3_aa: CASGGQQNTEAFF
cdr3_nt: TGTGCCAGTGGGGGACAGCAGAACACTGAAGCTTTCTTT

cdr3_length: 15
v_call: TRBV6-1
d_call: -
j_call: TRBJ1-2
clone_size: -
cdr3_aa: CASSEARQSNYGYTF
cdr3_nt: TGTGCCAGCAGTGAAGCAAGACAGTCTAACTATGGCTACACCTTC

cdr3_length: 15
v_call: TRBV18
d_call: -
j_call: TRBJ2-7
clone_size: few
cdr3_aa: CASSPTGPSSYEQYF
cdr3_nt: TGTGCCAGCTCACCAACAGGACCCAGCTCCTACGAGCAGTACTTC

cdr3_length: 19
v_call: TRBV4-2
d_call: TRBD2
j_call: TRBJ2-4
clone_size: -
cdr3_aa: CASSQDLAGEGGSKNIQYF
cdr3_nt: TGTGCCAGCAGCCAAGACCTAGCGGGAGAGGGTGGTTCCAAAAACATTCAGTACTTC

cdr3_length: 12
v_call: TRBV3-1/TRBV3-2
d_call: -
j_call: TRBJ1-2
clone_size: few
cdr3_aa: CASSPGPYGYTF
cdr3_nt: TGTGCCAGCAGCCCAGGGCCCTATGGCTACACCTTC

cdr3_length: 17
v_call: TRBV18
d_call: TRBD1
j_call: TRBJ1-2
clone_size: -
cdr3_aa: CASSPLRGTGESRGYTF
cdr3_nt: TGTGCCAGCTCACCACTCCGGGGGACAGGCGAATCGCGGGGCTACACCTTC

cdr3_length: 16
v_call: TRBV7-8
d_call: -
j_call: TRBJ2-5
clone_size: -
cdr3_aa: CASSLRERALQETQYF
cdr3_nt: TGTGCCAGCAGCTTACGGGAGAGGGCCCTACAAGAGACCCAGTACTTC

cdr3_length: 14
v_call: TRBV5-1
d_call: -
j_call: TRBJ1-3
clone_size: once
cdr3_aa: CASSSDNSGNTIYF
cdr3_nt: TGCGCCAGCAGCTCTGACAACTCTGGAAACACCATATATTTT

cdr3_length: 15
v_call: TRBV28
d_call: TRBD1
j_call: TRBJ2-5
clone_size: -
cdr3_aa: CASSMGQGAQETQYF
cdr3_nt: TGTGCCAGCAGTATGGGACAGGGGGCACAGGAGACCCAGTACTTC

cdr3_length: 13
v_call: TRBV30
d_call: TRBD1
j_call: TRBJ1-1
clone_size: -
cdr3_aa: CAWRAGGNTEAFF
cdr3_nt: TGTGCCTGGAGAGCAGGGGGTAACACTGAAGCTTTCTTT

cdr3_length: 11
v_call: TRBV18
d_call: -
j_call: TRBJ2-5
clone_size: -
cdr3_aa: CASSPEETQYF
cdr3_nt: TGTGCCAGCTCGCCTGAGGAGACCCAGTACTTC

cdr3_length: 15
v_call: TRBV27
d_call: -
j_call: TRBJ2-1
clone_size: -
cdr3_aa: CASSYFPSGMGEQFF
cdr3_nt: TGTGCCAGCAGCTACTTTCCCTCAGGGATGGGTGAGCAGTTCTTC

cdr3_length: 17
v_call: TRBV27
d_call: TRBD2
j_call: TRBJ2-1
clone_size: -
cdr3_aa: CASTLSGREILINEQFF
cdr3_nt: TGTGCCAGCACACTCAGCGGGAGGGAGATTCTCATCAATGAGCAGTTCTTC

cdr3_length: 16
v_call: TRBV19
d_call: -
j_call: TRBJ1-5
clone_size: -
cdr3_aa: CASSITGTLSNQPQHF
cdr3_nt: TGTGCCAGTAGTATTACCGGGACACTGAGCAATCAGCCCCAGCATTTT

cdr3_length: 16
v_call: TRBV2
d_call: TRBD1
j_call: TRBJ2-2
clone_size: -
cdr3_aa: CASSDYRGRGTGELFF
cdr3_nt: TGTGCCAGCAGTGATTACAGGGGCAGGGGGACCGGGGAGCTGTTTTTT

cdr3_length: 14
v_call: TRBV15
d_call: TRBD1
j_call: TRBJ1-4
clone_size: -
cdr3_aa: CATSSGTENEKLFF
cdr3_nt: TGTGCCACCAGCAGTGGGACAGAGAATGAAAAACTGTTTTTT

cdr3_length: 14
v_call: TRBV7-6
d_call: -
j_call: TRBJ2-1
clone_size: -
cdr3_aa: CASSLATPTVEQFF
cdr3_nt: TGTGCCAGCAGCTTAGCAACGCCGACTGTCGAGCAGTTCTTC

cdr3_length: 12
v_call: TRBV29-1
d_call: -
j_call: TRBJ1-2
clone_size: -
cdr3_aa: CSVGWQGQGYTF
cdr3_nt: TGCAGCGTTGGGTGGCAGGGCCAGGGCTACACCTTC

cdr3_length: 15
v_call: TRBV18
d_call: -
j_call: TRBJ2-3
clone_size: -
cdr3_aa: CASSPPYGRDDTQYF
cdr3_nt: TGTGCCAGCTCACCACCCTACGGGAGAGACGATACGCAGTATTTT

cdr3_length: 15
v_call: TRBV10-3
d_call: TRBD2
j_call: TRBJ2-1
clone_size: -
cdr3_aa: CATHPGLAGVIEQFF
cdr3_nt: TGTGCCACACACCCGGGACTAGCGGGAGTCATTGAGCAGTTCTTC

cdr3_length: 13
v_call: TRBV5-4
d_call: -
j_call: TRBJ1-4
clone_size: -
cdr3_aa: CASSNPGGEKLFF
cdr3_nt: TGTGCCAGCAGCAACCCAGGTGGTGAAAAACTGTTTTTT

cdr3_length: 15
v_call: TRBV3-1/TRBV3-2
d_call: -
j_call: TRBJ1-3
clone_size: -
cdr3_aa: CASSQVPGYSNTIYF
cdr3_nt: TGTGCCAGCAGCCAAGTACCAGGGTATTCGAACACCATATATTTT

cdr3_length: 20
v_call: TRBV27
d_call: TRBD2
j_call: TRBJ2-2
clone_size: -
cdr3_aa: CASSLRSGLAGDVNTGELFF
cdr3_nt: TGTGCCAGCAGTTTGCGGTCGGGACTAGCGGGAGATGTTAACACCGGGGAGCTGTTTTTT

cdr3_length: 13
v_call: TRBV2
d_call: TRBD1
j_call: TRBJ1-2
clone_size: -
cdr3_aa: CASSLKTGEGYTF
cdr3_nt: TGTGCCAGCAGTTTAAAAACAGGGGAAGGCTACACCTTC

cdr3_length: 16
v_call: TRBV28
d_call: TRBD1
j_call: TRBJ1-2
clone_size: -
cdr3_aa: CASSLTGQGPDYGYTF
cdr3_nt: TGTGCCAGCAGTTTAACAGGACAGGGTCCCGACTATGGCTACACCTTC

cdr3_length: 14
v_call: TRBV7-9
d_call: -
j_call: TRBJ1-3
clone_size: once
cdr3_aa: CASSLQISGNTIYF
cdr3_nt: TGTGCCAGCAGCTTACAGATCTCTGGAAACACCATATATTTT

cdr3_length: 15
v_call: TRBV7-2
d_call: TRBD1
j_call: TRBJ1-5
clone_size: -
cdr3_aa: CASSLGGQGKQPQHF
cdr3_nt: TGTGCCAGCAGCTTAGGGGGACAGGGGAAACAGCCCCAGCATTTT

cdr3_length: 16
v_call: TRBV6-1
d_call: -
j_call: TRBJ2-5
clone_size: -
cdr3_aa: CASSESDRRYQETQYF
cdr3_nt: TGTGCCAGCAGTGAATCCGACAGGAGGTACCAAGAGACCCAGTACTTC

cdr3_length: 17
v_call: TRBV19
d_call: TRBD2
j_call: TRBJ2-1
clone_size: once
cdr3_aa: CASSTFRKSGRAAEQFF
cdr3_nt: TGTGCCAGTAGTACCTTTAGGAAAAGCGGGAGGGCCGCTGAGCAGTTCTTC

cdr3_length: 12
v_call: TRBV15
d_call: -
j_call: TRBJ1-1
clone_size: -
cdr3_aa: CATRWGNTEAFF
cdr3_nt: TGTGCCACTAGATGGGGGAACACTGAAGCTTTCTTT

cdr3_length: 16
v_call: TRBV7-9
d_call: TRBD1
j_call: TRBJ1-3
clone_size: -
cdr3_aa: CASSLVGGQAHGTIYF
cdr3_nt: TGTGCCAGCAGCTTAGTTGGAGGACAGGCCCACGGGACCATATATTTT

cdr3_length: 14
v_call: TRBV19
d_call: -
j_call: TRBJ1-1
clone_size: few
cdr3_aa: CASSMGVTYTEAFF
cdr3_nt: TGTGCCAGTAGTATGGGGGTAACCTACACTGAAGCTTTCTTT

cdr3_length: 16
v_call: TRBV19
d_call: -
j_call: TRBJ1-5
clone_size: -
cdr3_aa: CASSILGTAFAQPQHF
cdr3_nt: TGTGCCAGTAGTATTCTGGGTACTGCTTTTGCCCAGCCCCAGCATTTT